This entry is about one TCR beta chain. The source of the sample is a study of blood T cell repertoires in COVID-19. On the study more broadly: Samples representing acute and convalescent COVID-19 were sourced from the United States, Italy and Spain. Sample material is recorded as cDNA or gDNA derived from T cells, B-cell-depleted T cells, or PBMCs.

The germline V gene encodes CDR1 SNHLY and CDR2 FYNNEI. V shed 3 bases and J 3 bases; nucleotides not matched to a gene: 1. This CDR3 region has 14 residues. In the authors' workflow: Cell counts per sample came from amplifying reference gene primers. Profiling relied on immunoSEQ multiplex PCR, and the TCRdb table lists in-frame clones only, not all of them. V, J and clone size are those of that table, while D and trimming were read from the DNA. The sample includes around 200,000 clones, approximately 91% of them seen just once. Sequencing was carried out using peripheral blood. The chain couples TRBV2 to TRBJ2-5; 10 bases are a match to TRBD2. This receptor was taken from a man younger than 30 with active or convalescent COVID-19. The DNA for the CDR3 is TGTGCCAGCAGTGACAGCGGGGGGGAAGAGACCCAGTACTTC. As protein: CASSDSGGEETQYF. Full variable domain (missing parts from reference TRBV2 and TRBJ2-5): EPEVTQTPSHQVTQMGQEVILRCVPISNHLYFYWYRQILGQKVEFLVSFYNNEISEKSEIFDDQFSVERPDGSNFTLKIRSTKLEDSAMYFCASSDSGGEETQYFGPGTRLLVL.